Below, 9 T cell receptor beta chains from the same sample are listed, as sequenced in a study of tumor and adjacent non-tumor tissue in lung cancer. A modified ARM-PCR protocol with three rounds of nested PCR amplified TCRbeta. TCRdb itself ran the multiplex PCR reads through MiXCR, one entry per CDR3 protein. Altogether tens of thousands of distinct CDR3 sequences are present, 55% to 80% being singletons, with the ten largest covering around 9.6%. The template was RNA from unsorted bulk tissue. The sequenced sample consisted of lung tumor tissue. These receptors came from a woman aged 40 to 50 with non-small cell lung cancer.

Note on this clonotype: A much larger clone differs from this one at a single base, so this may be a read error. The chain recombines TRBV7-9 with TRBJ2-3; D perhaps matches TRBD2 (6 bases). CDR1 is SEHNR and CDR2 is FQNEAQ in the germline V gene (reference sequence). Trimming left V 8 bases short and J 4 bases short, with 19 bases between. This CDR3 has 15 amino acids. CDR3 coding DNA: TGTGCCAGCTGCGAACGGTCTAGCGCAGCAGATACGCAGTATTTT. Translation gives CASCERSSAADTQYF.

About this clonotype itself: A much larger clone sits a single nucleotide away, making a read error possible. V and J are TRBV5-1 and TRBJ2-5; 7 nucleotides agree with TRBD2. This CDR3 has 13 amino acids. Germline V gene data show CDR1 as SGHRS and CDR2 as YFSETQ. The CDR3 loop is CASSPGGQETKYF. The CDR3 bases are TGCGCCAGCAGCCCGGGAGGCCAGGAGACCAAGTACTTC.

About this clonotype itself: The junction departs from the called germline gene at one end, perhaps through a read error. The V and J genes are TRBV29-1 and TRBJ2-6, with a weak D call TRBD2 (6 bases). The CDR3 is 15 residues long. Germline CDR1 and CDR2: SQVTM and ANQGSEA. The CDR3 nucleotides are TGCAGCGTTGAATCGGGGGACTCTGGGACCAACATCCTGACTTTC. Its translation is CSVESGDSGTNILTF.

This chain uses TRBV7-6 with TRBJ1-5, with D possibly being TRBD1 (5 bases). CDR1 is SGHVS and CDR2 is FNYEAQ in the germline V gene. The length of the CDR3 is 15 residues. V was shortened by 5 bases and J by 0 bases, with 11 bases between the two germline ends. CDR3 sequence (DNA): TGTGCCAGCAGCCTAGGGGACTGTAGCAATCAGCCCCAGCATTTT. Translation: CASSLGDCSNQPQHF.

Comments on this clonotype: Given a much more abundant clone one base away, this may be a read error. The chain carries TRBV6-4 and TRBJ2-3; 12 bases match TRBD2. There are 15 residues in the CDR3. The germline V gene encodes CDR1 MRHNA and CDR2 SNTAGT. The CDR3, as DNA: TGTGCCAGCAGTGAGACTAGCGGGAGTAAAGATATGCAGTATTTT. Amino acids: CASSETSGSKDMQYF.

The count of this clonotype is one. An end of the junction differs from the germline gene, which may be a read error. The chain combines TRBV6-2 or TRBV6-3 with TRBJ1-6, with a weak D call TRBD1 (6 bases). Germline V gives CDR1 MNHEY, CDR2 SVGEGT. CDR3 length equals 14 residues. The CDR3 sequence is CANRSRQDLSPLHF. The CDR3 nucleotides are TGTGCCAACAGGTCGAGACAGGATCTCTCACCCCTCCACTTC.

A few counts support this clonotype. The rearrangement joins TRBV2 to TRBJ1-2; 7 positions agree with TRBD1. The trim removed 4 bases at V and 6 bases at J, leaving 5 bases unmatched. The CDR3 totals 13 residues. In germline, CDR1 is SNHLY, CDR2 FYNNEI. CDR3 region: CASSAQGVHGYTF. CDR3 nucleotide sequence: TGTGCCAGCAGTGCGCAGGGGGTGCATGGCTACACCTTC.

Points on this clonotype: A read error may produce the germline difference seen at one junction end. The chain combines TRBV5-1 with TRBJ1-2; 7 bases are shared with TRBD1. The CDR3 sequence is 14 residues long. Germline CDR1 reads SGHRS; CDR2 reads YFSETQ. The CDR3 loop is CASNFGEQGWGYTF. The CDR3 DNA is TGCGCTAGCAACTTTGGAGAACAGGGGTGGGGCTACACCTTC.

This clonotype was detected only once. One end of the junction does not line up with germline, which may come from a read error. V is TRBV11-3 and J is TRBJ2-3; 10 bases align to TRBD1. Germline V gene data show CDR1 as SGHNT and CDR2 as YENEEA. CDR3 length: 16 amino acids. The CDR3 protein is CASSLRTGGMIDTQYF. Here the CDR3 DNA reads TGTGCCAGCAGCCTTCGGACAGGGGGAATGATAGATACACAGTATTTT.